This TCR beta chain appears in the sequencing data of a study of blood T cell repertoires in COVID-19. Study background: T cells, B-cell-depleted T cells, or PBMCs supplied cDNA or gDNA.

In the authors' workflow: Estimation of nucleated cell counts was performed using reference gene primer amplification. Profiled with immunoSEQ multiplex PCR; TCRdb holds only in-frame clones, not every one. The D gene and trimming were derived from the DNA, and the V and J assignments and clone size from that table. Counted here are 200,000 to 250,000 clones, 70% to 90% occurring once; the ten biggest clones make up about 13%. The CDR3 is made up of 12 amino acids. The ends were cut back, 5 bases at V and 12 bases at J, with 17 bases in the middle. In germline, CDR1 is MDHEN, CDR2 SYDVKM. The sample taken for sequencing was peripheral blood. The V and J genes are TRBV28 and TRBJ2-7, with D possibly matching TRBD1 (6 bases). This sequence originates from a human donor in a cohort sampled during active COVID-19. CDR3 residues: CASSPNRVRGYF. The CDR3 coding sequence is TGTGCCAGCAGTCCCAACAGGGTAAGGGGGTACTTC.